The clone carrying this TCR beta chain was observed a few times. TCRbeta library preparation incorporated unique molecular identifiers. TCRdb fed the PCR reads into MiXCR, producing one record per CDR3 protein. The profile shows around 200,000 distinct CDR3 sequences, roughly 18% of them singletons. The data belong to a study of T-cell reconstitution after alpha-beta-depleted transplantation in children. This CDR3 has 12 residues. Trimming took off 6 bases at V and 3 bases at J, with 6 bases between the two ends. Germline V gene lookup returns CDR1 LGHNT and CDR2 FRNRAP. The specimen was PBMCs, mostly from graft donor cells, collected 360 days after TCRalphabeta/CD19-depleted stem cell transplant. This TCR derives from a male patient aged 2-15 years who had a stem cell transplant for acute lymphoblastic leukemia, so the T cells may come from the graft donor. The chain combines TRBV12-5 with TRBJ2-1; no clear D gene. In DNA, the CDR3 is TGTGCTAGTGGGGGCCTCTACAATGAGCAGTTCTTC. This codes for CASGGLYNEQFF.